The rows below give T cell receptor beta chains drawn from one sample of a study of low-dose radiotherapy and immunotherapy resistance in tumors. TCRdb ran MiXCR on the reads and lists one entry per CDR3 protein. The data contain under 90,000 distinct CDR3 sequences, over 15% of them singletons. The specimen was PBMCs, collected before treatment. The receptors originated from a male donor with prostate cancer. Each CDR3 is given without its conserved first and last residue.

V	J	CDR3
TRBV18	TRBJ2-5	ASSQGIHQETQY
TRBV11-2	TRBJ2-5	ASSLGGSGSQETQY
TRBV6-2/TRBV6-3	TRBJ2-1	ASPGGSLNEQF
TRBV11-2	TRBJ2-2	ASSFPGPSSGGATGELF
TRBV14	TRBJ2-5	ASSQERGIGETQY
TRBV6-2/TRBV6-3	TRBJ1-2	ASRDSPNYGYT
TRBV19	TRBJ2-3	ASSTDHLPGQGEDTQY
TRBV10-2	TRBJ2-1	ASANLAGGRGAYNEQF
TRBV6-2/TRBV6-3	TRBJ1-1	ASSEDWRGFEAF
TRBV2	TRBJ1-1	ASRDTEAF
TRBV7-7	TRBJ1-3	ATRQGIKVGNTIY
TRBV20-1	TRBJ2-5	SALTGGQETQY
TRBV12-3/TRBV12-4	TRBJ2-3	ASSLGGAPTDTQY
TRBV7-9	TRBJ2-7	ASITDGSYEQY
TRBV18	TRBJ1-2	ASSPRGMDGYT
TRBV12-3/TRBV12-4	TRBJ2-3	ASSPRVDTQY
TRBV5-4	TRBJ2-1	ASSLRLAANNEQF
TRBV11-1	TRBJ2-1	ASSFPQSSEQF
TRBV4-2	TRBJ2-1	ASSQDWDDSSYNEQF
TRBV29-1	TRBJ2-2	SAGAGELF
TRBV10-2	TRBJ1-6	ASSFGQSAVGSPLH
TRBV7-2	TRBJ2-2	ASSPTGELF
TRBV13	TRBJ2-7	ASSLGQLLYEQY
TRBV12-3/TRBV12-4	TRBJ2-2	ASSLGLPGELF
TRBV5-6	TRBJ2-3	ASSFRRTEEDTQY
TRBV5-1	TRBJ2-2	ASSASGTSDTGELF
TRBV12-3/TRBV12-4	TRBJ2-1	ASSLALGGNEQF
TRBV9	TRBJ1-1	ASTPWGANEAF
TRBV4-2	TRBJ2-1	ASSQSGGAKDEQF
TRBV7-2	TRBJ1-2	ASSLTTANYGYT
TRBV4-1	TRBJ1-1	ASITPTRRTEAF
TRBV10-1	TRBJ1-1	ASSPMRGSGTEAF
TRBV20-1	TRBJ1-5	SARVASLNQPQH
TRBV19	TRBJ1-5	ASSIGPAHSNQPQH
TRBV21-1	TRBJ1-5	ASSRQGNQPQH
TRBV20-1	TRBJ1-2	SAETGNYGYT
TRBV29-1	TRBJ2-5	SFGVQVGETQY
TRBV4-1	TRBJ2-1	ASSQDAAWGSGGARNEQF
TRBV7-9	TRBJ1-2	ASSTDRDGNYGYT